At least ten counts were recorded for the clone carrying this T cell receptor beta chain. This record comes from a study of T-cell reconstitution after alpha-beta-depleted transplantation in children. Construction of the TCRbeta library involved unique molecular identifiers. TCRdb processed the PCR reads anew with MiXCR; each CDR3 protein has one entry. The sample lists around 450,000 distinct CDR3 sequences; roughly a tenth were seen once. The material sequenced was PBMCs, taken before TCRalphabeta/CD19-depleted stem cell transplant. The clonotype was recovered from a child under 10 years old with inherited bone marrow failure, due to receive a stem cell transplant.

CDR3 nucleotides: TGTGCCAGCAGCTTAGCGGGGACGGCGAACACTGAAGCTTTCTTT. This sequence encodes CASSLAGTANTEAFF. This chain uses TRBV7-2 with TRBJ1-1, with D perhaps matching TRBD1 (5 bases). V lost 0 bases, J lost 1 base, and 9 bases lay in between. CDR3 length: 15 amino acids. Germline CDR1 is SGHTA and CDR2 is FQGNSA.